This T cell receptor (beta chain) was recorded in a study of control samples from healthy donors and cancer patients. This table comes from immunoSEQ multiplex PCR, and its TCRdb copy is limited to in-frame clones, with some not included. The sample contains roughly 80,000 clones, about 88% of which appear only once. Germline V gives CDR1 MGHRA, CDR2 YSYEKL. This CDR3 region has 11 residues. V was trimmed by 3 bases and J by 6 bases, leaving 5 bases between them. Sequenced: blood. This receptor was identified in a woman in her forties or fifties in good health. The V gene is TRBV4-1, the J gene TRBJ1-2; no definite D call. CDR3 DNA sequence: TGCGCCAGCAGCCACGGGAATGGCTACACCTTC. Translation gives CASSHGNGYTF.